This paragraph reports one TCR beta chain. The data stem from a study of shared clonotypes between healthy human individuals. Here immunoSEQ multiplex PCR was the method, and the copy in TCRdb shows in-frame clones only, minus some. This table holds some 900,000 clones, over 75% found once. The receptor was derived from a man between 18 and 35 years old in good health. The sample comprised memory CD4+ T cells sorted from blood. As to subset: CD45RA-negative fraction.

The CDR3 loop reads CASSPHTKGEQYF. The DNA for the CDR3 is TGTGCCAGTAGTCCGCATACCAAGGGCGAGCAGTACTTC. The chain is built from TRBV19 and TRBJ2-7; D uncertain. The V end lost 5 bases, the J end lost 6 bases, and 14 bases lay between the germline ends. This CDR3 has 13 amino acids. The germline CDR1 and CDR2 sequences are LNHDA and SQIVND (reference sequence).